The TCR beta chain described here comes from a study of T cell responses to AZD1222 COVID-19 vaccine. Sequencing used immunoSEQ multiplex PCR; TCRdb keeps in-frame clones, though not all of them. The profile covers 100,000 to 150,000 clones, with about nine tenths appearing a single time and under 25% taken by the ten largest. Sequenced here: peripheral blood, sampled on day 0 of AZD1222 vaccination. This clonotype originated in an adult in good health.

The CDR3 reads CASSIMVSETQYF. For the CDR3, the DNA is TGTGCCAGTAGTATAATGGTCTCGGAGACCCAGTACTTC. The chain recombines TRBV19 with TRBJ2-5; D unclear. Germline V gene sequence: CDR1 LNHDA, CDR2 SQIVND (reference sequence). V lost 2 bases, J lost 5 bases, and 9 bases lay in between. The CDR3 runs 13 residues. Full variable domain (remainder filled in from reference TRBV19 and TRBJ2-5): DGGITQSPKYLFRKEGQNVTLSCEQNLNHDAMYWYRQDPGQGLRLIYYSQIVNDFQKGDIAEGYSVSREKKESFPLTVTSAQKNPTAFYLCASSIMVSETQYFGPGTRLLVL.